These 9 T cell receptor beta chains share one sample of origin, sequenced in a study of blood T cell repertoires in COVID-19. Data came from immunoSEQ multiplex PCR; TCRdb stores just in-frame clones and leaves some out. The sample lists roughly 150,000 clones, 65% to 85% occurring once. The sequencing input was peripheral blood. These receptors originate from a man in his fifties or sixties with active or convalescent COVID-19.

V is TRBV6-5 and J is TRBJ1-2, with 9 bases identical to TRBD1. The germline V gene has CDR1 MNHEY and CDR2 SVGAGI. V gave up 4 bases and J gave up 2 bases; unmatched junction bases: 5. This CDR3 comprises 15 residues. The CDR3 bases are TGTGCCAGCAGTTGGACAGGGGCCGAGAACTATGGCTACACCTTC. This translates into CASSWTGAENYGYTF.

The genes are TRBV18 and TRBJ2-4; 9 bases map to TRBD1. The V segment lost 2 bases and the J segment 6 bases; nucleotides outside the gene matches: 5. This CDR3 is built from 15 residues. Germline loops: CDR1 KGHSH, CDR2 LQKENI. The CDR3 reads CASSPIPGQGNIQYF. The CDR3 region has the DNA TGTGCCAGCTCACCAATCCCGGGACAGGGAAACATTCAGTACTTC.

V and J are TRBV5-1 and TRBJ2-1, with D perhaps matching TRBD2 (5 bases). V lost 0 bases and J 10 bases, leaving 14 bases between the germline ends. CDR1 and CDR2 (germline): SGHRS, YFSETQ. This CDR3 region has 14 residues. In DNA form, the CDR3 reads TGCGCCAGCAGCTTGGAACGGGGAGACGGGGAGCAGTTCTTC. The encoded protein is CASSLERGDGEQFF.

This chain links TRBV29-1 with TRBJ1-1, with 8 bases lining up with TRBD1. CDR1 is SQVTM and CDR2 is ANQGSEA in the germline V gene. The CDR3 totals 13 residues. The trim removed 0 bases at V and 4 bases at J, leaving 1 base unmatched. CDR3 in amino acids: CSVEDTGGTEAFF. In DNA, the CDR3 is TGCAGCGTTGAAGATACAGGGGGCACTGAAGCTTTCTTT. Full variable domain (rest looked up from reference TRBV29-1 and TRBJ1-1): SAVISQKPSRDICQRGTSLTIQCQVDSQVTMMFWYRQQPGQSLTLIATANQGSEATYESGFVIDKFPISRPNLTFSTLTVSNMSPEDSSIYLCSVEDTGGTEAFFGQGTRLTVV.

This clone was picked up a small number of times. V usage is TRBV18 and J usage is TRBJ2-1; TRBD1 aligns across 7 bases. This CDR3 spans 14 amino acids. The germline V gene has CDR1 KGHSH and CDR2 LQKENI. V lost 2 bases and J lost 2; bases outside the gene matches: 0. The CDR3 bases are TGTGCCAGCTCACCAACAGGGGCCTACAATGAGCAGTTCTTC. It is translated as CASSPTGAYNEQFF.

The table lists this clone with a count of one. The V gene is TRBV7-2, the J gene TRBJ2-5, with D tentatively TRBD1 (6 bases). Germline V lookup: CDR1 SGHTA, CDR2 FQGNSA. The CDR3 is 15 residues long. The germline V and J ends were trimmed by 5 bases and 4 bases, with 17 bases remaining between them. The CDR3 region has the DNA TGTGCCAGCAGCCCCGGCAGGGGCCTAGGAGAGACCCAGTACTTC. Its protein product is CASSPGRGLGETQYF.

The rearrangement links TRBV10-3 to TRBJ1-2; 7 bases fit TRBD1. This CDR3 region has 11 residues. Germline V CDR1 and CDR2: ENHRY, SYGVKD. The V segment lost 9 bases and the J segment 8 bases; nucleotides outside the gene matches: 6. The CDR3 spells CAIGQVRGYTF. CDR3 nucleotides: TGTGCCATTGGACAGGTTCGGGGCTACACCTTC.

The rearrangement uses TRBV19 and TRBJ1-4; 9 bases align to TRBD1. J was trimmed by 5 bases and V by 7 bases; bases with no gene match: 8. The CDR3 has 15 amino acids. Per germline, CDR1 LNHDA and CDR2 SQIVND (reference sequence). In DNA form, the CDR3 reads TGTGCCAGTATACATTCCGGGACAGGGAATGAAAAACTGTTTTTT. Translating it yields CASIHSGTGNEKLFF.

The J gene is TRBJ2-7, the V gene TRBV11-2; a possible D gene is TRBD1 (6 bases). Trimming cost V 5 bases and J 6 bases, with 14 bases left between them. The CDR3 totals 13 residues. The germline CDR1 and CDR2 sequences are SGHAT and FQNNGV. The DNA for the CDR3 is TGTGCCAGCAGCCGACAAACAGGGATCGAGCAGTACTTC. This codes for CASSRQTGIEQYF.